The 15 T cell receptor beta chains listed next were all sequenced from one sample in a study of regulatory T cells in long-lasting Graves disease. As to time point: persistent/refractory GD, antithyroid drugs over 5 years with positive TRAb. Construction of the TCR library relied on RNA isolated from PBMCs. In building TCR beta libraries, iRepertoire HTBI primers were used together with Arm-PCR of CDR3 regions. From the multiplex PCR reads, TCRdb called clonotypes with MiXCR, one entry per CDR3 protein. The table records some 370,000 distinct CDR3 sequences, approximately 25% of them present only once. This specimen was peripheral blood mononuclear cells (PBMCs), taken when the disease was refractory, from a patient treated with antithyroid drugs. The origin of the receptors is a woman aged 40 to 49 with Graves disease.

In nucleotides, the CDR3 is TGCGCCAGCAGCCCGGGAGGGAATTGGAAAGCTTTCTTT. Its translation is CASSPGGNWKAFF. The V call is TRBV5-1, the J call TRBJ1-1; no definite D call. This CDR3 is built from 13 residues. Between the trimmed V and J ends, which lost 4 bases and 9 bases, there was a span of 16 bases. Germline CDR1 is SGHRS and CDR2 is YFSETQ.

This clonotype was observed many times. The rearrangement links TRBV6-5 to TRBJ1-4; D is ambiguous. The germline V gene has CDR1 MNHEY and CDR2 SVGAGI. Trimming pared 2 bases from V and 8 bases from J, leaving 15 bases between. CDR3 length equals 15 residues. CDR3 nucleotides: TGTGCCAGCAGTTACGTCCCGGGCCGCGGGGAAAAACTGTTTTTT. Its translation is CASSYVPGRGEKLFF.

This clonotype turned up a few times. The chain carries TRBV20-1 and TRBJ1-1; 7 bases fit TRBD1. Germline CDR1 DFQATT, CDR2 SNEGSKA (reference sequence). J was trimmed by 1 base and V by 6 bases; bases with no gene match: 14. The CDR3 has 16 amino acids. Written as DNA, the CDR3 is TGCAGTGCCCTCGGAGGGACAGTACGCACGAACACTGAAGCTTTCTTT. It yields the protein CSALGGTVRTNTEAFF.

This clonotype showed up many times. The rearrangement links TRBV29-1 to TRBJ2-7; 7 bases line up with TRBD2. The CDR3 runs to 14 residues. Germline CDR1 reads SQVTM; CDR2 reads ANQGSEA. With V trimmed by 4 bases and J by 1 base, 7 bases remained unmatched. The CDR3 loop is CSVGESGKSYEQYF. The CDR3 nucleotides read TGCAGCGTTGGGGAGAGCGGGAAATCCTACGAGCAGTACTTC.

The table lists this clonotype with a few counts. V gene TRBV7-2 combines with J gene TRBJ2-2; perhaps D is TRBD1 or TRBD2 (6 bases each). V dropped 2 bases and J dropped 6 bases, with 10 bases sitting between them. Germline assignment: CDR1 SGHTA and CDR2 FQGNSA. This CDR3 contains 14 residues. The CDR3: CASSLTGAAGELFF. The DNA for the CDR3 is TGTGCCAGCAGCTTAACGGGGGCGGCCGGGGAGCTGTTTTTT.

Ten or more counts support this clonotype. The genes are TRBV11-2 and TRBJ2-5; 9 bases map to TRBD2. The CDR3 has 16 amino acids. Trimming cost V 4 bases and J 2 bases; bases outside gene matches: 8. From germline, CDR1 is SGHAT and CDR2 FQNNGV. CDR3 sequence reads: CASSSQGTSSQETQYF. The DNA for the CDR3 is TGTGCCAGCAGCTCCCAAGGGACTAGCAGTCAAGAGACCCAGTACTTC.

This clonotype occurred a few times. The V call is TRBV10-1, the J call TRBJ1-1; no clear D gene. Trimming removed 8 bases at V and 4 bases at J, with 14 bases between. The CDR3 is 13 residues long. CDR1 and CDR2 (germline): WNHNN, SYGVQD (reference sequence). The CDR3, as DNA: TGCGCCAGCCGACTAGATTTCTCCACTGAAGCTTTCTTT. It specifies CASRLDFSTEAFF.

This clonotype occurred many times. This chain uses TRBV2 with TRBJ2-1; TRBD1 matches at 8 bases. The germline V gene has CDR1 SNHLY and CDR2 FYNNEI. There are 13 residues in the CDR3. Trimming cost V 6 bases and J 5 bases; bases outside gene matches: 3. CDR3 DNA sequence: TGTGCCAGCAGGGACAGGGAAAACAATGAGCAGTTCTTC. The encoded protein is CASRDRENNEQFF.

This clonotype has a handful of counts. The V call is TRBV20-1, the J call TRBJ2-7, with a tentative D call TRBD2 (6 bases). V lost 5 bases to trimming and J lost 4 bases, with 18 bases between them. This CDR3 has 14 amino acids. Per germline, CDR1 DFQATT and CDR2 SNEGSKA (reference sequence). CDR3 DNA sequence: TGCAGTGCTCAAACCGGGACTTCGCATTACGAGCAGTACTTC. Its translation is CSAQTGTSHYEQYF.

V and J are TRBV12-3 or TRBV12-4 and TRBJ1-1; no reliable D call. V shed 8 bases and J shed 4 bases, with 17 bases lying between them. This CDR3 contains 14 residues. The CDR3 loop reads CASGGQVLSTEAFF. The CDR3, as DNA: TGTGCCAGCGGCGGCCAGGTGCTAAGCACTGAAGCTTTCTTT.

The table lists this clonotype with a few counts. For the CDR3, the DNA is TGTGCCAGCAGCTTTGGGGTCCGGGGAGGCTCCTACGAGCAGTACTTC. Its translation: CASSFGVRGGSYEQYF. This chain links TRBV7-2 with TRBJ2-7, with a weak D call TRBD2 (6 bases). Trimming stripped 3 bases from V and 0 bases from J, with 15 bases between. The germline gives CDR1 SGHTA, CDR2 FQGNSA. The CDR3 contains 16 residues.

The gene calls are TRBV12-3 or TRBV12-4 and TRBJ1-1; 7 bases line up with TRBD1. Losses at the gene ends were 7 bases for V and 5 bases for J; bases not matched to a gene: 7. The CDR3 extends over 13 amino acids. The CDR3 DNA is TGTGCCAGCAACGAGGGGGCCTGGACTGAAGCTTTCTTT. Its translation: CASNEGAWTEAFF.

A remark on this clonotype: The CDR3 ends on some other residue instead of the conserved phenylalanine or tryptophan, so this is likely a read error. The V and J genes are TRBV11-3 and TRBJ2-5; D not certain. The CDR3 contains 13 residues. Germline V gene sequence: CDR1 SGHNT, CDR2 YENEEA. The V end lost 0 bases, the J end lost 5 bases, and 7 bases lay between the germline ends. Written as DNA, the CDR3 is TGTGCCAGCAGCTTAGAGTTCCGGGAGACCCAGTACCTC. Translated: CASSLEFRETQYL.

CDR3 bases: TGTGCCAGCAGCTTAGATCCGGGAGATTACGGTACGCAGTATTTT. This sequence encodes CASSLDPGDYGTQYF. The chain recombines TRBV7-8 with TRBJ2-3; a possible D gene is TRBD2 (6 bases). V was cut by 1 base and J by 8 bases, with 16 bases left in between. Per the germline V gene, CDR1 is SGHVS and CDR2 is FQNEAQ. The CDR3 covers 15 residues.

The chain combines TRBV20-1 with TRBJ2-1; TRBD1 might be the D (6 bases). Germline CDR1 DFQATT, CDR2 SNEGSKA (reference sequence). The CDR3 is made up of 16 amino acids. The germline V and J ends were trimmed by 4 bases and 2 bases, with 18 bases remaining between them. Written as DNA, the CDR3 is TGCAGTGCTAATCGAGGGGGTACCACCACCTACAATGAGCAGTTCTTC. This encodes CSANRGGTTTYNEQFF.